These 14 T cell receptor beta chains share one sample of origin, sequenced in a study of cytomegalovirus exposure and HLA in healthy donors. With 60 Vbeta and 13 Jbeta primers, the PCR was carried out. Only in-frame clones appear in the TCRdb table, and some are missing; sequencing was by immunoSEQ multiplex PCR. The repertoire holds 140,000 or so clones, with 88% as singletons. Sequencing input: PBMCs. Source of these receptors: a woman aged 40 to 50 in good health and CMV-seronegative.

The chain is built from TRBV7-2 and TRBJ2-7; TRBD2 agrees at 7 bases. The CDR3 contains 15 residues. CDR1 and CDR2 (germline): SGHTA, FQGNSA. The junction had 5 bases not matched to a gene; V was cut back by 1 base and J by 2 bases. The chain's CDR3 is CASSLEGTNPYEQYF. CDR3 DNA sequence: TGTGCCAGCAGCTTAGAAGGGACTAATCCCTACGAGCAGTACTTC.

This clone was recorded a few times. The CDR3 reads CASSPTSSGREQYF. The CDR3 nucleotides are TGTGCCAGCAGTCCGACTAGTTCGGGCCGAGAGCAGTACTTC. V usage is TRBV5-4 and J usage is TRBJ2-7; possibly TRBD2 for D (6 bases). This CDR3 has 14 amino acids. Germline CDR1 SGHNT, CDR2 YYREEE (reference sequence). Deletions cut 5 bases from V and 7 bases from J, with 19 bases between.

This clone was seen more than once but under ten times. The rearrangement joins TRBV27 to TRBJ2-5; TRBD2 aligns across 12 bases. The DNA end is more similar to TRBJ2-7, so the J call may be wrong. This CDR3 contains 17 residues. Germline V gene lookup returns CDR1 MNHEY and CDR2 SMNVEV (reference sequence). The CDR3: CASRLLAGGSYSYEQYF. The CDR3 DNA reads TGTGCCAGCAGATTGCTAGCGGGAGGGTCTTACTCCTACGAGCAGTACTTC.

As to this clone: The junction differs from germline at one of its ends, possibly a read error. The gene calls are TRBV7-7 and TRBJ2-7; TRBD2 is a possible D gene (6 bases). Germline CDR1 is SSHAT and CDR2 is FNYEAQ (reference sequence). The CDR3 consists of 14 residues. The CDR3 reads CASSPGTFSYEQYF. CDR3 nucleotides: TGTGCTAGCAGCCCCGGGACTTTCTCCTACGAGCAGTACTTC.

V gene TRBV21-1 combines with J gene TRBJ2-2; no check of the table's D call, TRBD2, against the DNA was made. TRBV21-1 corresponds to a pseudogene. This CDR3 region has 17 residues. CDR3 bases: TGTGCCAGCAGCAACCGACTAGTTCTACACAACACCGGGGAGCTGTTTTTT. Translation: CASSNRLVLHNTGELFF.

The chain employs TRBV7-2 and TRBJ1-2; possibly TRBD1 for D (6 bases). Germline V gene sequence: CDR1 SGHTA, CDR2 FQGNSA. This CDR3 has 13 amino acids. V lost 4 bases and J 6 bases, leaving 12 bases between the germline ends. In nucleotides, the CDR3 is TGTGCCAGCAGCTCCTCTTACAGGGATGGCTACACCTTC. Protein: CASSSSYRDGYTF.

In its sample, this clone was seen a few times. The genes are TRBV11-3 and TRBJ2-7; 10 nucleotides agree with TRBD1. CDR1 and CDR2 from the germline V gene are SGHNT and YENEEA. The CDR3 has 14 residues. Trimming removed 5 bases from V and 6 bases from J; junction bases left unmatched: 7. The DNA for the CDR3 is TGTGCCAGCAGCCGCTGGGACAGGGGTGGCGAGCAGTACTTC. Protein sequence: CASSRWDRGGEQYF.

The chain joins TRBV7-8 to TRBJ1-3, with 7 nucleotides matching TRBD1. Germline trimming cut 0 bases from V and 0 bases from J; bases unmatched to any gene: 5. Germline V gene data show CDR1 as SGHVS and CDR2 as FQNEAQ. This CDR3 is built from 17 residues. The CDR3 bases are TGTGCCAGCAGCTTAGCTTACCGGGACAGCTCTGGAAACACCATATATTTT. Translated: CASSLAYRDSSGNTIYF. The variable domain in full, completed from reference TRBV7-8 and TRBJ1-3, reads GAGVSQSPRYKVAKRGQDVALRCDPISGHVSLFWYQQALGQGPEFLTYFQNEAQLDKSGLPSDRFFAERPEGSVSTLKIQRTQQEDSAVYLCASSLAYRDSSGNTIYFGEGSWLTVV.

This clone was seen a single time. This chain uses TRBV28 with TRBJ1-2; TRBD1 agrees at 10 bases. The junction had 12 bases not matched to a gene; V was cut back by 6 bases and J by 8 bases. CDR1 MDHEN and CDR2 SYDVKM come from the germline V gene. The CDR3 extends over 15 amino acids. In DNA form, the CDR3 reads TGTGCCAGCAGGAATCCGGGACAGGGGAACGGCGGCTACACCTTC. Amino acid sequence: CASRNPGQGNGGYTF.

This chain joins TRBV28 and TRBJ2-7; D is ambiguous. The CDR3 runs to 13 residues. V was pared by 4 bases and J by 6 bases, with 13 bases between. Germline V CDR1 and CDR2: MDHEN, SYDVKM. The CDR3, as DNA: TGTGCCAGCAGTTCTGACACCCTTTTCGAGCAGTACTTC. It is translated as CASSSDTLFEQYF.

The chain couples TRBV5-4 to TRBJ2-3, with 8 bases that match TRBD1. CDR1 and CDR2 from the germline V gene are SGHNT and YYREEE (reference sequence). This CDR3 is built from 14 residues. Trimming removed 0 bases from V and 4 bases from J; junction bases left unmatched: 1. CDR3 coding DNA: TGTGCCAGCAGCTTGGCACAGGGGGCAGATACGCAGTATTTT. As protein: CASSLAQGADTQYF.

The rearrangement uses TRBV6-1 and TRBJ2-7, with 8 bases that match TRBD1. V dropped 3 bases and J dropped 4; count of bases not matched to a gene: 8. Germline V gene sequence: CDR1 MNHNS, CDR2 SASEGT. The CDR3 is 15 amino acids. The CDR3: CASSETQGAGYEQYF. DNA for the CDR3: TGTGCCAGCAGTGAGACGCAGGGGGCAGGATACGAGCAGTACTTC.

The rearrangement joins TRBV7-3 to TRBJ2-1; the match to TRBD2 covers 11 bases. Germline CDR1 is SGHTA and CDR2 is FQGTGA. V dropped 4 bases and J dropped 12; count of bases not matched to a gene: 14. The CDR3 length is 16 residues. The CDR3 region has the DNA TGTGCCAGCAGCTCCGGACTAGCGGGCTCACTATCGGGGCAGTTCTTC. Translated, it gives CASSSGLAGSLSGQFF.

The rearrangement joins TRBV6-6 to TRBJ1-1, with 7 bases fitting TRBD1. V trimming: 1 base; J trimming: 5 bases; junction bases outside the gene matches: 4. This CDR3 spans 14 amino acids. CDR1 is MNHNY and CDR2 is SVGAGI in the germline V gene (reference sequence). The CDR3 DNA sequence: TGTGCCAGCAGTTACTACAGGGGAGGTACTGAAGCTTTCTTT. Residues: CASSYYRGGTEAFF.